This is a list of T cell receptor beta chains from one sample in a study of T cell repertoires in cytomegalovirus infection. TCRdb recomputed calls from the reads with MiXCR, one row per CDR3 protein. The profile shows about 530,000 distinct CDR3 sequences, more than 20% of them singletons. Sequenced material: PBMCs. The receptor source for this set is a human donor in good health (CMV status not recorded). Some clones in this sample may be carry-over from other donors' samples. The CDR3 runs from the conserved cysteine through the conserved F or W. D genes are given only for firm matches. Rows may omit the clone size; those that give it use once, few, many or a size class.

-	TRBJ2-1	TRBV7-9	many	CASSLEYGINDNEQFF	TGTGCCAGCAGCTTAGAATACGGGATTAATGACAATGAGCAGTTCTTC
-	TRBJ2-1	TRBV20-1	few	CSARGGNEQFF	TGCAGTGCTAGAGGAGGAAATGAGCAGTTCTTC
-	TRBJ1-1	TRBV7-9	-	CASNTAGTEAFF	TGTGCCAGCAATACAGCCGGCACTGAAGCTTTCTTT
-	TRBJ2-2	TRBV12-3/TRBV12-4	many	CASSFVLGGTSTGELFF	TGTGCCAGCAGTTTTGTGTTAGGGGGGACAAGCACCGGGGAGCTGTTTTTT
-	TRBJ2-1	TRBV29-1	-	CSVRASSYNEQFF	TGCAGCGTTCGGGCTAGCAGTTACAATGAGCAGTTCTTC
-	TRBJ2-5	TRBV7-2	few	CASSAQRGGGRTQYF	TGTGCCAGCAGCGCACAAAGGGGGGGGGGGAGGACCCAGTACTTC
-	TRBJ2-1	TRBV7-2	many	CASSPATVSYNEQFF	TGTGCCAGCAGCCCGGCGACGGTGAGCTACAATGAGCAGTTCTTC
TRBD2	TRBJ2-7	TRBV9	-	CASSVALGGRLHEQYF	TGTGCCAGCAGCGTAGCTTTGGGCGGGAGGCTCCACGAGCAGTACTTC
-	TRBJ1-2	TRBV19	-	CASNHITGAGYTF	TGTGCCAGTAATCACATAACCGGGGCCGGCTACACCTTC
-	TRBJ2-7	TRBV2	-	CASAGVEQYF	TGTGCCAGCGCCGGGGTCGAGCAGTACTTC
TRBD2	TRBJ2-1	TRBV14	few	CASSQLGLAGAYNEQFF	TGTGCCAGCAGCCAACTAGGACTAGCGGGGGCCTACAATGAGCAGTTCTTC
-	TRBJ2-3	TRBV7-2	many	CASSPGVRTQYF	TGTGCCAGCAGTCCAGGGGTTAGGACGCAGTATTTT
-	TRBJ1-1	TRBV7-9	many	CASSPSGELGTEAFF	TGTGCCAGCAGCCCAAGCGGGGAATTGGGGACTGAAGCTTTCTTT
-	TRBJ1-4	TRBV12-3/TRBV12-4	few	CASRGGGEKLFF	TGTGCCAGTCGAGGGGGGGGGGAAAAACTGTTTTTT
-	TRBJ1-6	TRBV7-8	many	CASSSDSPLHF	TGTGCCAGCAGCTCGGATTCACCCCTCCACTTT
TRBD1	TRBJ1-4	TRBV6-6	-	CASSLTGQGFNEKLFF	TGTGCCAGCAGTCTAACGGGACAGGGTTTTAATGAAAAACTGTTTTTT
-	TRBJ1-1	TRBV30	-	CAWTLGWSTEAFF	TGTGCCTGGACACTAGGCTGGAGCACTGAAGCTTTCTTT
TRBD1	TRBJ1-5	TRBV20-1	-	CSAERGPNQPQHF	TGCAGTGCTGAAAGGGGGCCCAATCAGCCCCAGCATTTT
-	TRBJ2-3	TRBV7-6	many	CASSLGAGVTATDTQYF	TGTGCCAGCAGCTTAGGGGCAGGGGTTACCGCCACAGATACGCAGTATTTT
-	TRBJ2-2	TRBV19	few	CASSMRLAAGAGELFF	TGTGCCAGTAGTATGCGGCTAGCGGCAGGGGCCGGGGAGCTGTTTTTT
-	TRBJ2-1	TRBV12-3/TRBV12-4	few	CASRPTSVDEQFF	TGTGCCAGCAGACCGACTAGTGTAGATGAGCAGTTCTTC
TRBD2	TRBJ2-1	TRBV7-2	few	CASSLVESSGSLNEQFF	TGTGCCAGCAGCTTAGTTGAATCTAGCGGGAGCCTTAATGAGCAGTTCTTC
TRBD1	TRBJ2-2	TRBV7-9	-	CASSAGQVTGELFF	TGTGCCAGCAGCGCCGGACAGGTCACCGGGGAGCTGTTTTTT
TRBD1	TRBJ2-5	TRBV12-3/TRBV12-4	few	CASRRDRGRQETQYF	TGTGCCAGCAGGAGGGACAGGGGGCGACAAGAGACCCAGTACTTC
-	TRBJ2-1	TRBV6-5	-	CASSYSVGPYNEQFF	TGTGCCAGCAGTTACTCGGTGGGACCCTACAATGAGCAGTTCTTC